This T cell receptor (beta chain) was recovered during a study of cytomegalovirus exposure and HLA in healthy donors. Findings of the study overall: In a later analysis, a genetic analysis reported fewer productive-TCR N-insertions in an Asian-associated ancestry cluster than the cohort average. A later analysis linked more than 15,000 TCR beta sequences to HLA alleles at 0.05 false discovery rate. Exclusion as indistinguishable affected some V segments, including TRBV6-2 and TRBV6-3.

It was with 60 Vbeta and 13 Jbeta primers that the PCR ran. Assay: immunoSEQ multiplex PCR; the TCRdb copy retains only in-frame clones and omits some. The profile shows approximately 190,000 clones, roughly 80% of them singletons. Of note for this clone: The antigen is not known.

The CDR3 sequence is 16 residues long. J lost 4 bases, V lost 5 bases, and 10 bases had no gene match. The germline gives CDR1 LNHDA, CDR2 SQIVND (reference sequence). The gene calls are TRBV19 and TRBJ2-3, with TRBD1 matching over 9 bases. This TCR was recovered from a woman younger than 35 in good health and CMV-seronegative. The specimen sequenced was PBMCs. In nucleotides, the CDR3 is TGTGCCAGTAGTGGACGGGACAGGGTTTACGCAGATACGCAGTATTTT. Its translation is CASSGRDRVYADTQYF.